This T cell receptor (beta chain) comes out of a study of T cell repertoires in cytomegalovirus infection. General study points: Based on cumulative public TCR beta family frequency, carriers of CMV plus the relevant HLA were identified.

TCRdb reprocessed the reads with MiXCR, giving one entry per CDR3 protein. The data hold 560,000 or so distinct CDR3 sequences, with approximately 16% observed a single time. On this clonotype: Antigen: not known.

This CDR3 has 14 residues. Trimming shortened V by 6 bases and J by 0 bases, and 9 bases separated the two germline ends. Germline V CDR1 and CDR2: SQVTM, ANQGSEA. This TCR was recovered from a human donor in good health (CMV status not recorded). Some clones in this sample may be carry-over from other donors' samples. V is TRBV29-1 and J is TRBJ2-6; D unclear. Input material: CD8+ T cells from PBMCs. The CDR3 nucleotides read TGCAGCGTACCACTTAGCTCTGGGGCCAACGTCCTGACTTTC. It is translated as CSVPLSSGANVLTF.